These T cell receptor beta chains were read from a single sample in a study of beta chain features in type 1 diabetes. Generated by immunoSEQ multiplex PCR, the TCRdb table keeps only in-frame clones and is missing some. The data hold around 170,000 clones, with 7.5% to 10% observed a single time. Sequencing was performed on central memory CD4+ T cells from blood. Receptors originate from a woman younger than 35 in good health. The CDR3 runs from the conserved cysteine through the conserved F or W. Fields, in order: J gene, clone size, V gene, D gene, CDR3 DNA, CDR3 protein. The D gene is left open where the match is weak. Only some rows state a clone size, as once, few, many or a class for expanded clones.

J: TRBJ2-3; size: .; V: TRBV11-2; D: TRBD2; DNA: TGTGCCAGCCGAACGGCGCGGGAGAGCACAGATACGCAGTATTTT; CDR3: CASRTARESTDTQYF
J: TRBJ1-1; size: few; V: TRBV30; D: .; DNA: TGTGCCTGCACCAGAGGGGGTTCTGAAGCTTTCTTT; CDR3: CACTRGGSEAFF
J: TRBJ1-4; size: .; V: TRBV30; D: .; DNA: TGTGCCCTCCGACGCGGTGAAAAACTGTTTTTT; CDR3: CALRRGEKLFF
J: TRBJ1-2; size: few; V: TRBV4-2; D: .; DNA: TGTGCCAGCAGCCAGGCTTACACGGAGAGCTACACCTTC; CDR3: CASSQAYTESYTF
J: TRBJ2-3; size: .; V: TRBV6-5; D: .; DNA: TGTGCCAGCCGGGACATTAGCACAGATACGCAGTATTTT; CDR3: CASRDISTDTQYF
J: TRBJ2-3; size: .; V: TRBV18; D: .; DNA: TGTGCCAGCTCACCAGGGAGCCAAGATACGCAGTATTTT; CDR3: CASSPGSQDTQYF
J: TRBJ2-1; size: .; V: TRBV7-3; D: .; DNA: .; CDR3: CASSSPVLRLAGVVNEQFF
J: TRBJ1-3; size: few; V: TRBV25-1; D: .; DNA: TGTGCCAGCAGTGATCAGGTCTCTGGAAACACCATATATTTT; CDR3: CASSDQVSGNTIYF
J: TRBJ2-3; size: few; V: TRBV27; D: .; DNA: TGTGCCAGCACTAGCACAGATACGCAGTATTTT; CDR3: CASTSTDTQYF
J: TRBJ1-2; size: few; V: TRBV27; D: .; DNA: TGTGCCAGCAGACTACAGGGTAGTGACTATGGCTACACCTTC; CDR3: CASRLQGSDYGYTF
J: TRBJ2-7; size: few; V: TRBV7-2; D: .; DNA: TGTGCCAGCAGCCCTATGCGGGGGCCCTACGAGCAGTACTTC; CDR3: CASSPMRGPYEQYF
J: TRBJ2-1; size: .; V: TRBV6-5; D: .; DNA: TGTGCCAGCCGGAGGGGGGGTTACAATGAGCAGTTCTTC; CDR3: CASRRGGYNEQFF
J: TRBJ2-4; size: .; V: TRBV6-1; D: .; DNA: TGTGCCAGCAGTGAATTGCGATTTCGAACGAATGACATTCAGTACTTC; CDR3: CASSELRFRTNDIQYF
J: TRBJ2-1; size: few; V: TRBV5-1; D: TRBD1; DNA: TGCGCCAGCAGCTTGGAGGGGGCCCCGGATGAGCAGTTCTTC; CDR3: CASSLEGAPDEQFF
J: TRBJ2-7; size: .; V: TRBV5-1; D: .; DNA: TGCGCCAGCAGCTTGACAGGGAGCTCCTACGAGCAGTACTTC; CDR3: CASSLTGSSYEQYF
J: TRBJ2-1; size: .; V: TRBV15; D: TRBD2; DNA: TGTGCCACCAGCAGAGAGGGACTAGCGGGCGGAGACAATGAGCAGTTCTTC; CDR3: CATSREGLAGGDNEQFF
J: TRBJ2-1; size: .; V: TRBV4-1; D: .; DNA: TGCGCCAGCAGCTTAGATTTATCCGGGTCTGGGTACAATGAGCAGTTCTTC; CDR3: CASSLDLSGSGYNEQFF
J: TRBJ2-1; size: .; V: TRBV2; D: TRBD1; DNA: TGTGCCAGCAGTGAAGTAGATTGGACAGGGAAGATGAATGAGCAGTTCTTC; CDR3: CASSEVDWTGKMNEQFF
J: TRBJ2-3; size: few; V: TRBV5-1; D: .; DNA: TGCGCCAGCAGCTTGGCGGGAGACACAGATACGCAGTATTTT; CDR3: CASSLAGDTDTQYF
J: TRBJ2-1; size: .; V: TRBV5-1; D: TRBD1; DNA: TGCGCCAGCAGCCCGACAGGGGGCAATGAGCAGTTCTTC; CDR3: CASSPTGGNEQFF
J: TRBJ2-5; size: .; V: TRBV11-2; D: .; DNA: TGTGCCAGCAGCTTAGGGGCCAGGGGACAAGAGACCCAGTACTTC; CDR3: CASSLGARGQETQYF
J: TRBJ1-1; size: .; V: TRBV2; D: .; DNA: TGTGCCAGCAGTAAATATCAGGGTGACACTGAAGCTTTCTTT; CDR3: CASSKYQGDTEAFF
J: TRBJ1-1; size: .; V: TRBV5-1; D: .; DNA: TGCGCCAGCAGCTTGGGAGGGATGAACACTGAAGCTTTCTTT; CDR3: CASSLGGMNTEAFF
J: TRBJ1-2; size: .; V: TRBV27; D: TRBD1; DNA: TGTGCCAGCAGTTTCCGGACAGGGCAGGGCTACACCTTC; CDR3: CASSFRTGQGYTF
J: TRBJ2-1; size: .; V: TRBV23-1; D: .; DNA: TGCGCCAGCAGCCAGTACAATGAGCAGTTCTTC; CDR3: CASSQYNEQFF
J: TRBJ1-2; size: few; V: TRBV5-6; D: .; DNA: TGTGCCAGCAGCTTATATGGCGGCTACACCTTC; CDR3: CASSLYGGYTF
J: TRBJ1-2; size: .; V: TRBV15; D: TRBD1; DNA: TGTGCCACCAGCTCCCGACAGGGGGATACGCTCGATGGCTACACCTTC; CDR3: CATSSRQGDTLDGYTF
J: TRBJ1-4; size: few; V: TRBV7-9; D: TRBD1; DNA: TGTGCCAGCACACGTACAGGGGCCGGCGCTGCGGGACTGTTTTTT; CDR3: CASTRTGAGAAGLFF
J: TRBJ1-5; size: .; V: TRBV19; D: .; DNA: TGTGCCAGCCTTACAGGGATAGGGTTCAATCAGCCCCAGCATTTT; CDR3: CASLTGIGFNQPQHF
J: TRBJ2-3; size: .; V: TRBV9; D: .; DNA: TGTGCCAGCAGCGTTGGGGGGAAGGCCACAGATACGCAGTATTTT; CDR3: CASSVGGKATDTQYF
J: TRBJ2-6; size: few; V: TRBV30; D: .; DNA: TGTGCCTGGAGATTCGAGCAGGCCGGGGCCAACGTCCTGACTTTC; CDR3: CAWRFEQAGANVLTF
J: TRBJ2-1; size: .; V: TRBV11-2; D: TRBD2; DNA: TGTGCCAGCATCGGACTAGCCGGCCAAGGGCAGTTCTTC; CDR3: CASIGLAGQGQFF
J: TRBJ2-5; size: .; V: TRBV6-7; D: .; DNA: TGTGCCAGCAGTTACTTTTCAGGAGGGGAGACCCAGTACTTC; CDR3: CASSYFSGGETQYF
J: TRBJ2-7; size: .; V: TRBV7-2; D: .; DNA: TGTGCCAGCAGCTTAGTGCCAGGGGTTGACAGGAACGAGCAGTACTTC; CDR3: CASSLVPGVDRNEQYF
J: TRBJ2-6; size: .; V: TRBV6-1; D: .; DNA: TGTGCCAGCAGTGAACAAGGCGGAGACAACGTCCTGACTTTC; CDR3: CASSEQGGDNVLTF
J: TRBJ2-7; size: .; V: TRBV6-6; D: TRBD2; DNA: TGTGCCAGCAGGCACACTAGCGGACGCTACGAGCAGTACTTC; CDR3: CASRHTSGRYEQYF
J: TRBJ2-5; size: few; V: TRBV7-2; D: .; DNA: TGTGCCAGCAGCTTACGGTACGACCAAGAGACCCAGTACTTC; CDR3: CASSLRYDQETQYF
J: TRBJ2-1; size: .; V: TRBV5-6; D: TRBD1; DNA: TGTGCCAGCAGCTTGGGACAGGGATTCAATGAGCAGTTCTTC; CDR3: CASSLGQGFNEQFF
J: TRBJ1-2; size: .; V: TRBV5-4; D: TRBD1; DNA: TGTGCCAGCAGCTGGGACAGGGTTTCGAAAGGCTACACCTTC; CDR3: CASSWDRVSKGYTF
J: TRBJ2-7; size: few; V: TRBV5-4; D: TRBD1; DNA: TGTGCCAGCAGCGCCTCGCCGGACAGGGTACCCTACGAGCAGTACTTC; CDR3: CASSASPDRVPYEQYF
J: TRBJ2-7; size: few; V: TRBV7-8; D: .; DNA: TGTGCCAGCAGCCCGAGGACTGCCGCCTACGAGCAGTACTTC; CDR3: CASSPRTAAYEQYF
J: TRBJ2-1; size: few; V: TRBV29-1; D: TRBD2; DNA: TGCAGCGTACCTAGCGGGAGCAGCTCCTACAATGAGCAGTTCTTC; CDR3: CSVPSGSSSYNEQFF
J: TRBJ2-3; size: .; V: TRBV7-2; D: .; DNA: TGTGCCAGCAGCTTAGAGCCGATCTCCAATCCCACAGATACGCAGTATTTT; CDR3: CASSLEPISNPTDTQYF
J: TRBJ2-7; size: .; V: TRBV5-1; D: .; DNA: TGCGCCAGCAGCTTGGGGCCAGACAGGTTCGCCTACTTC; CDR3: CASSLGPDRFAYF
J: TRBJ2-7; size: .; V: TRBV7-2; D: TRBD1; DNA: TGTGCCAGCAGCCGGGACAGGGGGGCCGAGCAGTACTTC; CDR3: CASSRDRGAEQYF
J: TRBJ1-5; size: .; V: TRBV6-5; D: .; DNA: TGTGCCAGCAAGACGACAGGTTATAGCAATCAGCCCCAGCATTTT; CDR3: CASKTTGYSNQPQHF
J: TRBJ1-5; size: .; V: TRBV30; D: .; DNA: TGTGCCTGGAGTGAAACAGGGATTCATCAGCCCCAGCATTTT; CDR3: CAWSETGIHQPQHF
J: TRBJ2-4; size: few; V: TRBV30; D: .; DNA: TGTGCCTGCGGGAAGGCCTCGGGAAACATTCAGTACTTC; CDR3: CACGKASGNIQYF
J: TRBJ1-2; size: .; V: TRBV30; D: TRBD1; DNA: TGTGCCGGTAGCCGGATAGACAGGGATGATGGCTACACCTTC; CDR3: CAGSRIDRDDGYTF
J: TRBJ2-4; size: few; V: TRBV15; D: TRBD2; DNA: TGTGCCACCAGCAGAGGAGGACTAGCGGCTAATCAGTACTTC; CDR3: CATSRGGLAANQYF
J: TRBJ2-7; size: few; V: TRBV2; D: TRBD2; DNA: TGTGCCAGCACCCGCCGAGGGGAGGGCGAGCAGTACTTC; CDR3: CASTRRGEGEQYF
J: TRBJ2-3; size: .; V: TRBV7-9; D: .; DNA: TGTGCCAGCAGCCGGGACTCCCCTCGCACAGATACGCAGTATTTT; CDR3: CASSRDSPRTDTQYF
J: TRBJ1-1; size: few; V: TRBV6-5; D: .; DNA: TGTGCCAGCAGTTACTCGAGTGCTGGTGAAGATGAAGCTTTCTTT; CDR3: CASSYSSAGEDEAFF
J: TRBJ2-1; size: few; V: TRBV14; D: TRBD2; DNA: TGTGCCAGCAGCCAAGTCAGGACTAGCGGGAATTGGTTGATGGTTGAGCAGTTCTTC; CDR3: CASSQVRTSGNWLMVEQFF
J: TRBJ2-4; size: .; V: TRBV4-2; D: .; DNA: TGTGCCAGCAGCCAAAGTAGGACAGAAAACATTCAGTACTTC; CDR3: CASSQSRTENIQYF